Shown below are 14 T cell receptor beta chains from a single sample sequenced in a study of PD-1 blockade in mismatch repair-deficient tumors. Only in-frame clones appear in the TCRdb table, and some are missing; sequencing was by immunoSEQ multiplex PCR. In the table there are more than 40,000 clones, 78% of which are singletons. The sequenced sample was peripheral blood, obtained 4 weeks after starting pembrolizumab. The source of these receptors is an adult with mismatch repair-deficient cancer.

This clone has more than one count but fewer than ten. The rearrangement joins TRBV14 to TRBJ1-1; D is undetermined. The germline gives CDR1 SGHDN, CDR2 FVKESK. CDR3 length equals 17 residues. V was clipped by 2 bases and J by 0 bases, with 16 bases between them. CDR3 nucleotide sequence: TGTGCCAGCAGCCAAAGAGTGGGGATAACGATGAACACTGAAGCTTTCTTT. It yields the protein CASSQRVGITMNTEAFF. Filled out from reference TRBV14 and TRBJ1-1, the complete variable domain reads EAGVTQFPSHSVIEKGQTVTLRCDPISGHDNLYWYRRVMGKEIKFLLHFVKESKQDESGMPNNRFLAERTGGTYSTLKVQPAELEDSGVYFCASSQRVGITMNTEAFFGQGTRLTVV.

The CDR3 reads CASNLGGAQSYQPQHF. CDR3 sequence (DNA): TGTGCCAGCAACCTCGGAGGGGCCCAGTCCTATCAGCCCCAGCATTTT. The chain is built from TRBV28 and TRBJ1-5; D perhaps matches TRBD1 (5 bases). The CDR3 has 16 residues. Germline V lookup: CDR1 MDHEN, CDR2 SYDVKM. V was cut by 7 bases and J by 5 bases, with 21 bases left in between.

The chain is built from TRBV10-1 and TRBJ2-5, with 8 positions matching TRBD1. The junction had 3 bases not matched to a gene; V was cut back by 0 bases and J by 6 bases. CDR1 and CDR2 from the germline V gene are WNHNN and SYGVQD (reference sequence). CDR3 length: 14 residues. The CDR3 is CASSESRTGQTQYF. CDR3 in DNA: TGCGCCAGCAGTGAGTCAAGGACAGGGCAGACCCAGTACTTC.

The genes are TRBV7-6 and TRBJ2-7, with D unclear. The CDR3 consists of 15 residues. CDR1 and CDR2 (germline): SGHVS, FNYEAQ. Deletions cut 0 bases from V and 3 bases from J, with 12 bases between. Here the CDR3 reads CASSLASSGFYEQYF. The CDR3 region has the DNA TGTGCCAGCAGCTTAGCGAGTTCCGGGTTCTACGAGCAGTACTTC.

The V call is TRBV7-9, the J call TRBJ2-6; D unresolved. The ends were cut back, 0 bases at V and 9 bases at J, with 15 bases in the middle. Germline CDR1 and CDR2: SEHNR and FQNEAQ (reference sequence). CDR3 length: 16 amino acids. CDR3 sequence: CASSLASPTPLNVLTF. CDR3 nucleotide sequence: TGTGCCAGCAGCTTAGCGTCGCCAACTCCACTCAACGTCCTGACTTTC.

V gene TRBV2 combines with J gene TRBJ1-1; no reliable D call. CDR1 and CDR2 from the germline V gene are SNHLY and FYNNEI. CDR3 size: 16 residues. V gave up 2 bases and J gave up 8 bases, with 21 bases separating them. In nucleotides, the CDR3 is TGTGCCAGCAGTGAAAAGGGATATGGACTGAGATCGGAAGCTTTCTTT. This sequence encodes CASSEKGYGLRSEAFF.

This sequence joins TRBV18 and TRBJ2-7, with D tentatively TRBD2 (5 bases). The CDR3 contains 14 residues. V lost 0 bases and J lost 5, with 11 bases in between. CDR1 KGHSH and CDR2 LQKENI come from the germline V gene. DNA for the CDR3: TGTGCCAGCTCACCACCAACCCTGAGGGACGAGCAGTACTTC. It specifies CASSPPTLRDEQYF.

V and J are TRBV27 and TRBJ2-7; D unresolved. Germline V lookup: CDR1 MNHEY, CDR2 SMNVEV (reference sequence). The ends were cut back, 0 bases at V and 4 bases at J, with 7 bases in the middle. The CDR3 is made up of 13 amino acids. The CDR3 sequence is CASSLSLGYEQYF. CDR3 nucleotides: TGTGCCAGCAGTTTATCTCTCGGGTACGAGCAGTACTTC.

By sample fraction, this clone is medium-sized. The chain carries TRBV6-4 and TRBJ1-1; D is uncertain. Germline CDR1 reads MRHNA; CDR2 reads SNTAGT. The CDR3 has 13 amino acids. V lost 0 bases and J lost 4, with 6 bases in between. CDR3 nucleotides: TGTGCCAGCAGTGACTCTACTCTCACTGAAGCTTTCTTT. Protein product: CASSDSTLTEAFF.

This rearrangement joins TRBV29-1 to TRBJ1-2; TRBD1 might be the D (6 bases). V was trimmed by 1 base and J by 8 bases, leaving 11 bases between them. Germline V gene sequence: CDR1 SQVTM, CDR2 ANQGSEA. CDR3 length: 12 residues. CDR3 nucleotide sequence: TGCAGCGTTGAAGGAAATGGGGGCGGCTACACCTTC. Translated: CSVEGNGGGYTF.

The V gene is TRBV7-3, the J gene TRBJ2-2; D not certain. CDR3 length equals 16 residues. From germline, CDR1 is SGHTA and CDR2 FQGTGA. The V end was cut by 3 bases, the J end by 0 bases, with 11 bases between. The DNA for the CDR3 is TGTGCCAGCAGCTTGAACGGACCCCCGAACACCGGGGAGCTGTTTTTT. Translating it yields CASSLNGPPNTGELFF.

The rearrangement uses TRBV4-3 and TRBJ2-3; 9 bases map to TRBD2. V shed 0 bases and J 6 bases; nucleotides not matched to a gene: 13. CDR1 is LGHNA, CDR2 YSLEER, per germline. The CDR3 runs to 18 residues. As DNA, the CDR3 is TGCGCCAGCAGCCAAGATGCGTCGGTAGCGGGAGTGCCCGATACGCAGTATTTT. Residues: CASSQDASVAGVPDTQYF.

The chain is built from TRBV5-4 and TRBJ1-2, with TRBD1 matching over 10 bases. The CDR3 contains 14 residues. The junction had 1 base not matched to a gene; V was cut back by 1 base and J by 4 bases. Per germline, CDR1 SGHNT and CDR2 YYREEE (reference sequence). CDR3 in amino acids: CASSLRDRGYGYTF. For the CDR3, the DNA is TGTGCCAGCAGCTTGAGGGACAGGGGCTATGGCTACACCTTC.

The sample holds a few counts of this clone. The chain recombines TRBV7-9 with TRBJ2-3; 10 bases line up with TRBD2. The V and J ends lost 5 bases and 5 bases, in that order; junction bases with no gene match: 13. The CDR3 loop spans 17 amino acids. CDR1 and CDR2 (germline): SEHNR, FQNEAQ (reference sequence). The CDR3 DNA reads TGTGCCAGCAGCGCCCGACTAGCGGGCATCCACCAAGATACGCAGTATTTT. It codes for CASSARLAGIHQDTQYF.